These 21 T cell receptor beta chains share one sample of origin, sequenced in a study of cytomegalovirus exposure and HLA in healthy donors. Researchers ran the PCR with 60 Vbeta and 13 Jbeta primers. This table comes from immunoSEQ multiplex PCR, and its TCRdb copy is limited to in-frame clones, with some not included. The table records tens of thousands of clones, around 68% of them present only once. Source material: PBMCs. Source of these receptors: a woman in her twenties or thirties in good health and CMV-seronegative.

CDR3 nucleotide sequence: TGTGCCAGCAGTTCCGGACTAGCGGGGGTCAATGAGCAGTTCTTC. Translation: CASSSGLAGVNEQFF. The chain has TRBV27 and TRBJ2-1, with 13 positions matching TRBD2. The CDR3 runs 15 residues. Germline assignment: CDR1 MNHEY and CDR2 SMNVEV (reference sequence). Losses at the gene ends were 4 bases for V and 6 bases for J; bases not matched to a gene: 3.

The chain combines TRBV11-2 with TRBJ1-1, with 7 bases aligning to TRBD1. V lost 4 bases to trimming and J lost 4 bases; unmatched junction nucleotides: 3. The CDR3 has 13 residues. Germline CDR1 is SGHAT and CDR2 is FQNNGV. Here the CDR3 DNA reads TGTGCCAGCAGCTCCGACAGGGCCACTGAAGCTTTCTTT. Translated: CASSSDRATEAFF.

This clone was seen a handful of times. V is TRBV19 and J is TRBJ2-3, with 11 nucleotides matching TRBD2. The V gene's germline CDR1 is LNHDA and CDR2 SQIVND (reference sequence). The CDR3 extends over 16 amino acids. Germline trimming cut 5 bases from V and 4 bases from J; bases unmatched to any gene: 8. The CDR3 DNA sequence: TGTGCCAGTAGTCCGGGTAGCGGGGGGGCCGCAGATACGCAGTATTTT. It encodes CASSPGSGGAADTQYF.

The chain combines TRBV6-1 with TRBJ1-5; maybe TRBD1 (6 bases). The V end lost 5 bases, the J end lost 7 bases, and 12 bases lay between the germline ends. This CDR3 has 13 amino acids. The V gene's germline CDR1 is MNHNS and CDR2 SASEGT. The CDR3 loop is CASSYTGNQPQHF. Here the CDR3 DNA reads TGTGCCAGCAGTTATACAGGGAACCAGCCCCAGCATTTT.

This clone was picked up a small number of times. V and J are TRBV28 and TRBJ1-4; 10 nucleotides line up with TRBD1. This CDR3 has 15 residues. V was clipped by 5 bases and J by 7 bases; unmatched bases: 7. The germline V gene encodes CDR1 MDHEN and CDR2 SYDVKM. The CDR3 is CASSPRTGGSEKLFF. The CDR3 DNA reads as TGTGCCAGCAGTCCACGGACAGGGGGGAGTGAAAAACTGTTTTTT. Filled out from reference TRBV28 and TRBJ1-4, the complete variable domain reads DVKVTQSSRYLVKRTGEKVFLECVQDMDHENMFWYRQDPGLGLRLIYFSYDVKMKEKGDIPEGYSVSREKKERFSLILESASTNQTSMYLCASSPRTGGSEKLFFGSGTQLSVL.

The sample holds one count of this clone. The J gene is TRBJ2-7, the V gene TRBV4-3, with 8 nucleotides matching TRBD1. Germline loops: CDR1 LGHNA, CDR2 YSLEER. The CDR3 loop spans 16 amino acids. Trimming at V came to 3 bases and at J to 1 base, leaving 8 bases not matched to a gene. CDR3 DNA: TGCGCCAGCAGCCACTCGTCGACAGGGGAGTCCTACGAGCAGTACTTC. It specifies CASSHSSTGESYEQYF.

About this clone: Other DNA sequences in this sample translate to the same CDR3. The chain is built from TRBV2 and TRBJ2-7; no clear D gene. The V end lost 1 base, the J end lost 3 bases, and 7 bases lay between the germline ends. The CDR3 has 13 residues. CDR1 is SNHLY and CDR2 is FYNNEI in the germline V gene. The DNA for the CDR3 is TGTGCCAGCAGTGAAGGGCTTAACTACGAGCAGTACTTC. It yields the protein CASSEGLNYEQYF.

CDR3: CASSPVGGRSGANVLTF. The CDR3 region has the DNA TGTGCCAGCAGCCCGGTCGGGGGACGCTCTGGGGCCAACGTCCTGACTTTC. This sequence joins TRBV7-2 and TRBJ2-6, with D perhaps TRBD2 (6 bases). V was trimmed by 5 bases and J by 0 bases, leaving 14 bases between them. The CDR3 is 17 residues long. Germline loops: CDR1 SGHTA, CDR2 FQGNSA.

This clone was detected only a few times. J is TRBJ2-5 and V is TRBV4-1; maybe TRBD2 (5 bases). The CDR3 contains 13 residues. Looked up from germline, CDR1 is MGHRA and CDR2 is YSYEKL. Between the trimmed V and J ends, which lost 1 base and 5 bases, there was a span of 8 bases. In DNA form, the CDR3 reads TGCGCCAGCAGCCAAGTCCGAGGGGAGACCCAGTACTTC. Protein sequence: CASSQVRGETQYF.

Notes on this clone: One end of the junction does not line up with germline, which may come from a read error. This rearrangement joins TRBV7-7 to TRBJ2-3, with 11 bases lining up with TRBD2. The V gene's germline CDR1 is SSHAT and CDR2 FNYEAQ (reference sequence). The CDR3 runs 15 residues. CDR3: CASSPSGGSADTQYF. The CDR3 region has the DNA TGTGCTAGCAGTCCTAGCGGGGGGTCCGCGGATACGCAGTATTTT.

The chain links TRBV25-1 to TRBJ2-4; TRBD1 is a possible D gene (6 bases). The V end was cut by 5 bases, the J end by 4 bases, with 12 bases between. Germline V gene lookup returns CDR1 MGHDK and CDR2 SYGVNS. CDR3 length: 14 residues. CDR3 in amino acids: CASSQATGKNIQYF. CDR3 nucleotide sequence: TGTGCCAGCAGTCAAGCGACAGGAAAAAACATTCAGTACTTC.

The chain recombines TRBV4-3 with TRBJ1-2, with TRBD1 as a possible D gene (5 bases). Trimming took 0 bases from V and 1 from J, leaving 12 bases between them. The CDR3 runs 16 residues. Germline assignment: CDR1 LGHNA and CDR2 YSLEER. The CDR3 DNA reads TGCGCCAGCAGCCAAGATTCGACAGCTTTTAACTATGGCTACACCTTC. Protein product: CASSQDSTAFNYGYTF.

The chain has TRBV30 and TRBJ2-1, with 10 bases that match TRBD2. The CDR3 totals 16 residues. Germline V CDR1 and CDR2: GTSNPN, SVGIG (reference sequence). The V gene end was trimmed by 0 bases and the J gene end by 8 bases; junction bases not matched to a gene: 10. The CDR3 DNA reads as TGTGCCTGGAGTGTAAGAGCTAGCGGGGGAGTCGATGAGCAGTTCTTC. It is translated as CAWSVRASGGVDEQFF. The variable domain in full, completed from reference TRBV30 and TRBJ2-1, reads SQTIHQWPATLVQPVGSPLSLECTVEGTSNPNLYWYRQAAGRGLQLLFYSVGIGQISSEVPQNLSASRPQDRQFILSSKKLLLSDSGFYLCAWSVRASGGVDEQFFGPGTRLTVL.

The V gene is TRBV11-2, the J gene TRBJ1-1, with no clear D. Germline values: CDR1 SGHAT, CDR2 FQNNGV. The CDR3 extends over 15 amino acids. Deletions cut 4 bases from V and 1 base from J, with 13 bases between. CDR3 sequence: CASSSQFRGNTEAFF. CDR3 nucleotide sequence: TGTGCCAGCAGCTCCCAGTTCCGGGGGAACACTGAAGCTTTCTTT.

This clone was counted a few times. The V and J genes are TRBV5-1 and TRBJ2-7; 7 positions agree with TRBD1. This CDR3 comprises 14 residues. V dropped 4 bases and J dropped 1; count of bases not matched to a gene: 5. Germline CDR1 reads SGHRS; CDR2 reads YFSETQ. The CDR3, as DNA: TGCGCCAGCAGCCCGACAGGGCCATCCTACGAGCAGTACTTC. Translated, it gives CASSPTGPSYEQYF.

The rearrangement links TRBV7-3 to TRBJ1-1; TRBD1 agrees at 8 bases. CDR3 length: 13 residues. The J segment lost 11 bases and the V segment lost 0 bases, leaving 5 bases of the junction unmatched. Per germline, CDR1 SGHTA and CDR2 FQGTGA. In DNA form, the CDR3 reads TGTGCCAGCAGCTTAACCCCACAGGGGGGCGCTTTCTTT. It encodes CASSLTPQGGAFF.

This clone was seen just once. The chain links TRBV28 to TRBJ2-2, with TRBD2 matching over 7 bases. The CDR3 totals 14 residues. Germline V gene lookup returns CDR1 MDHEN and CDR2 SYDVKM. V lost 5 bases to trimming and J lost 4 bases; unmatched junction nucleotides: 4. The CDR3 loop is CASSPGGFTGELFF. The CDR3 DNA sequence: TGTGCCAGCAGTCCCGGGGGGTTCACCGGGGAGCTGTTTTTT.

The rearrangement uses TRBV25-1 and TRBJ2-1; 8 bases agree with TRBD2. The junction had 9 bases not matched to a gene; V was cut back by 4 bases and J by 4 bases. CDR1 and CDR2 (germline): MGHDK, SYGVNS. The CDR3 consists of 16 residues. The CDR3 loop is CASSAFSAGDYNEQFF. CDR3 nucleotide sequence: TGTGCCAGCAGTGCCTTTTCAGCGGGGGATTACAATGAGCAGTTCTTC.

J is TRBJ2-3 and V is TRBV6-1; D is uncertain. The CDR3 is made up of 11 amino acids. The V gene lost 5 bases and the J gene lost 2 bases, with 2 bases spanning the gap. Germline V gene lookup returns CDR1 MNHNS and CDR2 SASEGT. The CDR3 DNA reads TGTGCCAGCAGTCACACAGATACGCAGTATTTT. Translated, it gives CASSHTDTQYF.

The V call is TRBV4-2, the J call TRBJ2-2, with 14 positions matching TRBD2. V lost 3 bases, J lost 0 bases, and 6 bases stayed unmatched. Looked up from germline, CDR1 is LGHNA and CDR2 is YNFKEQ. The CDR3 covers 19 residues. CDR3 nucleotides: TGTGCCAGCAGCCACCCCGGACTAGCGGGGGGCGCGAACACCGGGGAGCTGTTTTTT. It translates to CASSHPGLAGGANTGELFF.

The chain links TRBV30 to TRBJ2-4; D remains ambiguous. Germline V gene sequence: CDR1 GTSNPN, CDR2 SVGIG (reference sequence). This CDR3 is built from 11 residues. Trimming pared 7 bases from V and 0 bases from J, leaving 4 bases between. CDR3 residues: CASRAKNIQYF. CDR3 DNA: TGTGCCTCCCGAGCCAAAAACATTCAGTACTTC.